The next 4 T cell receptor beta chains were all read from a single sample in a study of CD8+ T cells in alopecia areata. Treatment here: oral pan-JAK inhibitor, 5-10 mg twice daily. Once RNA had been extracted, it was reverse transcribed into cDNA to act as the sequencing template. Sequencing was performed with immunoSEQ multiplex PCR; in TCRdb, only in-frame clones are kept and a portion is missing. Among around 110,000 clones, over 80% were seen once, and the ten largest hold over 20%. The sequencing here drew on CD8+ T cells sorted from blood, taken at week 24, from a patient treated with tofacitinib. These receptors originate from a human donor with alopecia areata.

This clone has just one count. The gene calls are TRBV11-3 and TRBJ2-1, with D possibly TRBD2 on 5 matching bases. The CDR3 spans 14 residues. Looked up from germline, CDR1 is SGHNT and CDR2 is YENEEA. V was cut by 5 bases and J by 7 bases, with 15 bases left in between. Here the CDR3 reads CASSPPVGENEQFF. For the CDR3, the DNA is TGTGCCAGCAGCCCCCCCGTCGGGGAAAATGAGCAGTTCTTC.

In this sample, this clone turned up once. This chain connects TRBV2 to TRBJ2-3; 8 nucleotides line up with TRBD1. The CDR3 is 16 amino acids. The germline gives CDR1 SNHLY, CDR2 FYNNEI. The V and J ends lost 7 bases and 0 bases, in that order; junction bases with no gene match: 9. The CDR3 nucleotides are TGTGCCAGCATTGGAGGACGGGACAGGAGCACAGATACGCAGTATTTT. It translates to CASIGGRDRSTDTQYF.

J is TRBJ2-7 and V is TRBV4-3, with D possibly matching TRBD1 (6 bases). CDR1 LGHNA and CDR2 YSLEER come from the germline V gene. V was cut by 0 bases and J by 1 base, with 13 bases left in between. The CDR3 sequence is 16 residues long. DNA for the CDR3: TGCGCCAGCAGCCAAGATCTAGTTGGGACATCCTACGAGCAGTACTTC. It encodes CASSQDLVGTSYEQYF.

This clone was seen only a few times. This chain connects TRBV4-3 to TRBJ2-1; weak D call: TRBD2 (7 bases). Trimming shortened V by 3 bases and J by 2 bases, and 17 bases separated the two germline ends. Germline V gene data show CDR1 as LGHNA and CDR2 as YSLEER. The CDR3 has 17 residues. The CDR3 bases are TGCGCCAGCAGCCAGGAGGGGGTGGCGGGGGCCTACAATGAGCAGTTCTTC. Translation: CASSQEGVAGAYNEQFF.